This TCR beta chain was obtained from a study of blood T cell repertoires in COVID-19 (dated by TCRdb to 2018 to 2021). Regarding the complete study: Samples from collaborators originated in the United States, Italy and Spain and spanned both the acute and convalescent phases of COVID-19. The prospective study material was composed of cDNA or gDNA derived from T cells, B-cell-depleted T cells, or PBMCs. Deeply sampled blood TCRbeta repertoires from subjects exposed to, actively infected with, or recovered from COVID-19 were included in the dataset. A freely available public database, intended as a resource for researchers studying the immune response to SARS-CoV-2, is where the repertoires were released. The samples were drawn from two sources: the first 160 participants of the ongoing ImmuneRACE study, and 1,000 to 1,500 subjects contributed by 6 global collaborators. Nearly every sample came with metadata listing a de-identified subject ID, COVID-19 status, age in years and sex. HLA class I and class II types, where available, came from metadata supplied by the sample provider rather than from assay-based typing. Broader findings and caveats from the paper: The amount of clinical and demographic metadata varied by source and participant and was provided uncurated.

Collaborating institutions collected whole blood in K2EDTA tubes following their own protocols. Collaborator samples were shipped for TCRbeta analysis as frozen whole blood, isolated PBMCs, or DNA extracted from either sample type. Reading the germline V gene gives CDR1 SGDLS and CDR2 YYNGEE. The CDR3 numbers 15 residues from cysteine through phenylalanine. The only DNA kept is the CDR3, 45 bases in frame from the first base. V is pared back by 2 bases and J by 1 base, with 12 bases lying between the germline termini. The immunoSEQ Assay, a bias-controlled multiplex PCR, was used to amplify TCRbeta CDR3 regions from genomic DNA. Under the source paper's analysis protocol: The number of nucleated cells in each sample was estimated from the amplification of reference gene primers within the assay. Sequence reads were collapsed and filtered to measure the absolute abundance of every unique TCRbeta CDR3 rearrangement. Productive Simpson clonality was computed per sample as the square root of Simpson's diversity index over productive rearrangements. TCRdb took this table from immuneACCESS and kept in-frame rearrangements with V and J called. Such tables lack part of the clones; where checked against another copy, unresolved V genes explain under half of the gap, and the rest is unexplained. V, J and clone size are those of that table, while D and trimming were read from the DNA. Here the sample has about 670,000 clones; 90% occur a single time. Under 0.3% of the sample lies in the top ten.

As concerns this clone: No antigen is known for it. No quality values exist for individual bases; no much larger clone is one base distant.

This TCR came from a woman between 18 and 29 years old with acute or convalescent COVID-19. The receptor chain draws on TRBV9 and TRBJ1-1; confidence is insufficient to name the D gene. The sample was peripheral blood. The DNA sequence reads TGTGCCAGCAGCGTGGCAGATCTTTGGAACACTGAAGCTTTCTTT. The encoded protein is CASSVADLWNTEAFF.